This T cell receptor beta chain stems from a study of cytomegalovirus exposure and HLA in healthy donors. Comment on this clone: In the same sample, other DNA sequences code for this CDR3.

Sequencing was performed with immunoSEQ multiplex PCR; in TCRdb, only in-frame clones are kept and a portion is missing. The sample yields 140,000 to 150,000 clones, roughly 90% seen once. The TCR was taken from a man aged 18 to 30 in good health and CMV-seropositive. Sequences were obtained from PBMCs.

The CDR3 is CASSSQGSGNTIYF. CDR3 nucleotide sequence: TGCGCCAGCAGCTCACAGGGATCCGGAAACACCATATATTTT. V usage is TRBV5-1 and J usage is TRBJ1-3, with a possible D match to TRBD1 (6 bases). The length of the CDR3 is 14 residues. CDR1 and CDR2 (germline): SGHRS, YFSETQ. V dropped 3 bases and J dropped 4 bases, with 11 bases sitting between them.